This T cell receptor (beta chain) was recovered during a study of T cell repertoires in cytomegalovirus infection. Study-wide findings and caveats: Of the TCR beta families, the public ones yielded a cumulative frequency that identified carriers of CMV plus the relevant HLA.

Many counts were recorded for this clonotype. What it binds is not known. V was clipped by 6 bases and J by 5 bases; unmatched bases: 11. This CDR3 comprises 15 residues. Germline V gene data show CDR1 as MNHNS and CDR2 as SASEGT. TCRdb re-called the reads through MiXCR, storing one row per CDR3 protein. The data contain a few hundred thousand distinct CDR3 sequences, 8% to 9.5% of them singletons. The V call is TRBV6-1, the J call TRBJ2-7; TRBD1 matches at 9 bases. Sequencing was carried out using PBMCs. The receptor was isolated from a human donor in good health (CMV status not recorded). Some clones in this sample may be carry-over from other donors' samples. The CDR3 protein is CASRSTPGQGHEQYF. The CDR3 DNA follows: TGTGCCAGCAGATCAACACCGGGACAGGGCCACGAGCAGTACTTC.